This is a list of T cell receptor beta chains from one sample in a study of cytomegalovirus exposure and HLA in healthy donors. Using immunoSEQ multiplex PCR, the repertoire was profiled, and TCRdb retains in-frame clones only, with some absent. The sample has roughly 55,000 clones, and its top ten clones hold more than 9.5%. Sequenced sample: PBMCs. The receptors derive from a woman aged 45-65 years in good health and CMV-seropositive. CDR3s include the opening cysteine and the closing phenylalanine or tryptophan. The D gene is left open where the match is weak. Part of the rows lack a size; the others show once, few, many or a class for expanded clones.

TRBD1 TRBJ1-5 TRBV5-4 - CASSSGQGENQPQHF TGTGCCAGCAGCTCGGGACAGGGTGAAAATCAGCCCCAGCATTTT
TRBD1 TRBJ2-5 TRBV30 - CAWRAPGGGETQYF TGTGCCTGGAGGGCCCCAGGGGGCGGGGAGACCCAGTACTTC
- TRBJ1-2 TRBV11-2 - CASSSDSFPIYGYTF TGTGCCAGCAGCTCGGACAGTTTCCCAATCTATGGCTACACCTTC
- TRBJ2-7 TRBV30 - CAWSVQQNYEQYF TGTGCCTGGAGTGTACAACAGAACTACGAGCAGTACTTC
- TRBJ1-1 TRBV6-5 - CASSDVLRGTEAFF TGTGCCAGCAGTGACGTCCTTAGGGGCACTGAAGCTTTCTTT
TRBD1 TRBJ1-2 TRBV28 - CASSGGGQGVYGYTF TGTGCCAGCAGTGGGGGGGGACAGGGGGTTTATGGCTACACCTTC
- TRBJ2-1 TRBV7-2 medium-sized CASSRSSDEQFF TGTGCCAGCAGCCGGTCCTCGGATGAGCAGTTCTTC
- TRBJ2-6 TRBV7-2 - CASSLDSGTGANVLTF TGTGCCAGCAGCTTAGACAGCGGGACAGGGGCCAACGTCCTGACTTTC
- TRBJ1-3 TRBV5-1 - CASSTGSSGNTIYF TGCGCCAGCAGTACAGGGAGCTCTGGAAACACCATATATTTT
TRBD2 TRBJ2-5 TRBV7-7 - CASSLGGLAGTQETQYF TGTGCCAGCAGCTTAGGGGGACTAGCGGGAACCCAAGAGACCCAGTACTTC
- TRBJ1-2 TRBV13 - CASTSGMGFGYTF TGTGCCAGCACCTCGGGGATGGGGTTTGGCTACACCTTC
TRBD2 TRBJ2-5 TRBV4-1 - CASSLRLAGGQETQYF TGCGCCAGCAGCCTCCGACTAGCGGGAGGGCAAGAGACCCAGTACTTC
TRBD2 TRBJ2-1 TRBV9 - CASSPTSGAYNEQFF TGTGCCAGCAGCCCCACTAGCGGGGCCTACAATGAGCAGTTCTTC
TRBD2 TRBJ2-1 TRBV2 - CASRSGEGSSYNEQFF TGTGCCAGCAGATCGGGGGAGGGAAGCTCCTACAATGAGCAGTTCTTC